This T cell receptor (beta chain) was captured in a study of cytomegalovirus exposure and HLA in healthy donors. In the study overall: Drawn from HLA-typed donors, approximately 86 million unique TCRs were held in an early data release. Broader study findings: Previous analysis showed most TCR beta V segments were productive about 87% or about 30% of the time. Most CMV-associated TCR beta chains were later found to appear HLA-restricted.

Researchers ran the PCR with 60 Vbeta and 13 Jbeta primers. Using immunoSEQ multiplex PCR, the repertoire was profiled, and TCRdb retains in-frame clones only, with some absent. There are approximately 140,000 clones in the sample; 60% to 85% occur only once, and less than 3.5% lies in the top ten. As regards this clone: Its antigen is still unknown.

V was pared by 2 bases and J by 2 bases, with 15 bases between. Germline loops: CDR1 SGDLS, CDR2 YYNGEE. This CDR3 contains 16 residues. Sequenced: PBMCs. The chain employs TRBV9 and TRBJ2-3; D is possibly TRBD1 (6 bases). The clonotype originates from a male donor in good health and CMV-seronegative. The CDR3 sequence: CASSVRGPGLTDTQYF. In nucleotides, the CDR3 is TGTGCCAGCAGCGTCAGGGGTCCCGGACTCACAGATACGCAGTATTTT.